A selection of T cell receptor beta chains follows, all from one sample in a study of beta chain features in type 1 diabetes. Repertoires were generated with immunoSEQ multiplex PCR, while TCRdb's copy carries only in-frame clones and drops some. The sample shows approximately 270,000 clones, over 11% of them seen only once. The sequencing sample was made of naive CD4+ T cells from blood. These receptors all come from a man aged 25-40 years with type 1 diabetes. Each CDR3 is given with its conserved first and last residue. Each record gives: V gene, J gene, CDR3 protein.

TRBV5-1	TRBJ2-1	CASSEFREHNEQFF
TRBV7-8	TRBJ2-1	CASRVDGLSGMGGGEQFF
TRBV7-7	TRBJ2-1	CASSLGTSGFNEQFF
TRBV28	TRBJ2-3	CASSLPLALTDTQYF
TRBV7-9	TRBJ1-1	CASSPQDGKNTEAFF
TRBV5-1	TRBJ2-5	CASRTGGRETQYF
TRBV7-9	TRBJ1-1	CASRSSWTIQAFF
TRBV9	TRBJ2-7	CASSVRAGVTYEQYF
TRBV5-1	TRBJ2-1	CASSLAVTGSFDEQFF
TRBV19	TRBJ2-7	CASSIPGGRFEQYF
TRBV25-1	TRBJ1-2	CASRGTENYGYTF
TRBV6-1	TRBJ2-5	CASSYLQETQYF
TRBV28	TRBJ1-5	CASSGTGRNQPQHF
TRBV7-9	TRBJ2-7	CASSLNRQYEQYF
TRBV13	TRBJ2-1	CASSLRRRGHNEQFF
TRBV30	TRBJ1-2	CAWIPWSSTNYGYTF
TRBV5-1	TRBJ2-1	CASSGGSVSYNEQFF
TRBV19	TRBJ2-1	CASSSGAVRIDEQFF
TRBV5-1	TRBJ2-3	CASSLARPGPDTQYF
TRBV5-4	TRBJ1-1	CASRLQGLTFF
TRBV5-1	TRBJ2-5	CASSLGTLGTRWETQYF
TRBV29-1	TRBJ1-1	CSVALTGGTEAFF
TRBV5-1	TRBJ2-3	CASSSRGSDTQYF
TRBV7-2	TRBJ2-1	CASRPGLAGPFQQFF
TRBV18	TRBJ2-1	CASSPPTGAYYNEQFF
TRBV5-1	TRBJ2-1	CASSLAGVAYNEQFF
TRBV28	TRBJ2-3	CASSSSSGRPYTQYF
TRBV4-3	TRBJ2-1	CASSQGLILSYNEQFF
TRBV15	TRBJ2-3	CATRSSSGRPRTDTQYF
TRBV6-1	TRBJ2-1	CASQRDKVVYEQFF
TRBV29-1	TRBJ2-5	CSLLFWGEETQYF
TRBV7-2	TRBJ2-1	CASSLAGATYNEQFF
TRBV28	TRBJ2-3	CASRLFQGIDTQYF
TRBV5-1	TRBJ2-2	CASSRGGTGELFF
TRBV30	TRBJ2-5	CAWSVQETQYF
TRBV7-3	TRBJ1-1	CASSSGQGGNTEAFF